Listed here is a single T cell receptor beta chain. These data originate in a study of T cell repertoires in cytomegalovirus infection. The CDR3 is 16 residues long. V lost 5 bases and J lost 9, with 23 bases in between. Per the germline V gene, CDR1 is MGHRA and CDR2 is YSYEKL. In TCRdb, the reads were re-called with MiXCR into one record per CDR3 protein. Of approximately 500,000 distinct CDR3 sequences listed, about 15% are singletons. The sequence was collected from a human donor in good health (CMV status not recorded). Some clones in this sample may be carry-over from other donors' samples. Sequencing was done on a sample of CD8+ T cells from PBMCs. The chain has TRBV4-1 and TRBJ2-1; D may match TRBD1 or TRBD2 (6 bases each). The CDR3 reads CASSLRDSRARGEQFF. Written as DNA, the CDR3 is TGCGCCAGCAGCTTACGGGACTCCCGGGCCAGGGGTGAGCAGTTCTTC.